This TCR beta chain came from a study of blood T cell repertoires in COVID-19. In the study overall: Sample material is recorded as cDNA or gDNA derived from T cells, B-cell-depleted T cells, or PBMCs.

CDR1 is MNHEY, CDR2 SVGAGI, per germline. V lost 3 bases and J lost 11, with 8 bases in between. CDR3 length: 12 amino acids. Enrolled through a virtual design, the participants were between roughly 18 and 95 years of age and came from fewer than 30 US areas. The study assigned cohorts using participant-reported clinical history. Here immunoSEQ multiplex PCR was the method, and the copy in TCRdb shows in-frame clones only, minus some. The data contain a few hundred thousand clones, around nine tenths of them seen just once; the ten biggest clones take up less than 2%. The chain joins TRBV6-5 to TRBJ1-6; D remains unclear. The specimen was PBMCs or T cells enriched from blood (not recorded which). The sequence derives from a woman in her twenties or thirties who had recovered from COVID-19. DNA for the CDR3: TGTGCCAGCAGTTATGATAGAGCACCCCTCCACTTT. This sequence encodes CASSYDRAPLHF.